This T cell receptor (beta chain) was identified during a study of PD-L1 blockade in urothelial cancer. Study-wide background: Analyzed time points were 3 weeks (second dose) and 6 weeks after therapy began. General observations from the study: Clones that were tumor-associated expanded more in the blood of durable-benefit patients at 3 weeks.

With regard to this clone: The antigen remains undetermined.

Generated by immunoSEQ multiplex PCR, the TCRdb table keeps only in-frame clones and is missing some. The top ten hold roughly an eighth of the sample, which has about 43,000 clones, 70% to 90% seen once. Trimming took 6 bases from V and 4 from J, leaving 14 bases between them. This CDR3 region has 14 residues. Germline CDR1 SGHAT, CDR2 FQNNGV. This receptor was identified in a woman in her sixties or seventies with urothelial cancer. V is TRBV11-2 and J is TRBJ2-3, with D possibly being TRBD1 (5 bases). The sequencing used PBMCs, collected around atezolizumab (anti-PD-L1) treatment. This chain's CDR3 is CASSWAGLADTQYF. The CDR3 DNA sequence: TGTGCCAGCAGTTGGGCAGGGCTGGCAGATACGCAGTATTTT.